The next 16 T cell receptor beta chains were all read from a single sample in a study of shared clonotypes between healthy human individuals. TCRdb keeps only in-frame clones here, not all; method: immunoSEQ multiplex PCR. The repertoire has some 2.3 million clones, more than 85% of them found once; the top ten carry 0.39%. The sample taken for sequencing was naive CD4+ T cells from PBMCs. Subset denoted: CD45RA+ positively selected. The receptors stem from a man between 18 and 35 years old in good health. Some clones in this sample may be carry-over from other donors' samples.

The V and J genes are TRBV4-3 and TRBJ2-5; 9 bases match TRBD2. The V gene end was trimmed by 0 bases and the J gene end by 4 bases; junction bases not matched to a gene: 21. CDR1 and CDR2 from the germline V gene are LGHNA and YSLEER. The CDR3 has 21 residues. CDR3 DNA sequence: TGCGCCAGCAGCCAAGATCTTCTGAAGCGGGCTAGCGGGATCCGAGGAGAGACCCAGTACTTC. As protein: CASSQDLLKRASGIRGETQYF.

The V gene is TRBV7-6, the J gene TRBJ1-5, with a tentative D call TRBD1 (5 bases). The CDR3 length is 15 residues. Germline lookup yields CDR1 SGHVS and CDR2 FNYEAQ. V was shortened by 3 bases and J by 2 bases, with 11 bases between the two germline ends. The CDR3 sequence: CASSLQGSGNQPQHF. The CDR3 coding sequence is TGTGCCAGCAGCTTGCAGGGATCGGGCAATCAGCCCCAGCATTTT.

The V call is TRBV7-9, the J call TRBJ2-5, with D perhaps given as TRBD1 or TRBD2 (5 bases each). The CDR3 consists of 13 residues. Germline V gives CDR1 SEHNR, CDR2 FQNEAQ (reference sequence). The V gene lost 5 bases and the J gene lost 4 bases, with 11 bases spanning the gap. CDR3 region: CASSPGTLETQYF. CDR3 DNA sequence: TGTGCCAGCAGCCCAGGGACGTTAGAGACCCAGTACTTC. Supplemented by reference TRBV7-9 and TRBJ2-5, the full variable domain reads DTGVSQNPRHKITKRGQNVTFRCDPISEHNRLYWYRQTLGQGPEFLTYFQNEAQLEKSRLLSDRFSAERPKGSFSTLEIQRTEQGDSAMYLCASSPGTLETQYFGPGTRLLVL.

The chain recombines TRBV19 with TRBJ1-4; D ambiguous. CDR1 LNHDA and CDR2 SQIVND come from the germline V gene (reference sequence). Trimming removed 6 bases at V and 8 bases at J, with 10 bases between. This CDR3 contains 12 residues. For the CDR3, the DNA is TGTGCCAGTAGGAACTACGGGGAAAAACTGTTTTTT. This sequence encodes CASRNYGEKLFF.

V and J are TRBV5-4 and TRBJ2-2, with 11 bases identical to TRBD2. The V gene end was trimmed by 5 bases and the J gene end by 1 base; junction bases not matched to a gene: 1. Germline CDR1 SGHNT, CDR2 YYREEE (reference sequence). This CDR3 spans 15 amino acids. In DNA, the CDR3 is TGTGCCAGCAGGGGGACTAGCGGGAACACCGGGGAGCTGTTTTTT. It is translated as CASRGTSGNTGELFF.

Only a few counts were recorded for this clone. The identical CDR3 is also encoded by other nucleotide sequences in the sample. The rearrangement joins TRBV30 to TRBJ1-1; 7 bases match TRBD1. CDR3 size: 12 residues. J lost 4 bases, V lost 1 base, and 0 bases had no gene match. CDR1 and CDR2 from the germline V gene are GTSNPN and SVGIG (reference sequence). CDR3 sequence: CAWSDRGTEAFF. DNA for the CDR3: TGTGCCTGGAGTGACAGGGGCACTGAAGCTTTCTTT.

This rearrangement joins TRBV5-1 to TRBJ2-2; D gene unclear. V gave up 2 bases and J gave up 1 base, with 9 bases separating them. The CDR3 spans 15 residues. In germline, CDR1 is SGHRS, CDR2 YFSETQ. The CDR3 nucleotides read TGCGCCAGCAGCTTTTTAGAGGTGAACACCGGGGAGCTGTTTTTT. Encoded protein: CASSFLEVNTGELFF.

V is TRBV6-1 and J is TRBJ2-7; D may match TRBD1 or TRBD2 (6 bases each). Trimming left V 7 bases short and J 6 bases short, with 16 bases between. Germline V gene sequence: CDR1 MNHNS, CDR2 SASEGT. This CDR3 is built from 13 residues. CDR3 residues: CASIVASGAEQYF. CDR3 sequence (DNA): TGTGCCAGCATAGTGGCCTCGGGGGCCGAGCAGTACTTC.

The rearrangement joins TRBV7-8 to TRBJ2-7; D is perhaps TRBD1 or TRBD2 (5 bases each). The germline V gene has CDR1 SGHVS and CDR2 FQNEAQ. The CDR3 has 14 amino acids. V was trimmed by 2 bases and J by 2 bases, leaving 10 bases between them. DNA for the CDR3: TGTGCCAGCAGCTTAAGAGAGGGACCCTACGAGCAGTACTTC. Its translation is CASSLREGPYEQYF.

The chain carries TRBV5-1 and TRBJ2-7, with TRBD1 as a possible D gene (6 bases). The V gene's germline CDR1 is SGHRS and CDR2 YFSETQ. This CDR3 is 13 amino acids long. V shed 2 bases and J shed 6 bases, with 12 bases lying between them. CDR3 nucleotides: TGCGCCAGCAGCTTACAGGGAAACGGCGAGCAGTACTTC. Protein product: CASSLQGNGEQYF.

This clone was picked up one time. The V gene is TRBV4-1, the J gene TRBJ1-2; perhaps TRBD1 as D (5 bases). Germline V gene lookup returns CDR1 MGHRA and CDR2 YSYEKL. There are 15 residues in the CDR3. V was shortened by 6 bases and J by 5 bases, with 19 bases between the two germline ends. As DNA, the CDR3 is TGCGCCAGCAGTCATTTTGAGACAGAACTATATGGCTACACCTTC. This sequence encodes CASSHFETELYGYTF.

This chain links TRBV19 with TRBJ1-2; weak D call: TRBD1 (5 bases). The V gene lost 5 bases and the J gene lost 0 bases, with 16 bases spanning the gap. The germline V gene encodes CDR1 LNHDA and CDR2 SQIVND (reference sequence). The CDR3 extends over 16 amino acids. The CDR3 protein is CASSRSVGPANYGYTF. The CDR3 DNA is TGTGCCAGTAGTCGTTCCGTGGGACCAGCTAACTATGGCTACACCTTC.

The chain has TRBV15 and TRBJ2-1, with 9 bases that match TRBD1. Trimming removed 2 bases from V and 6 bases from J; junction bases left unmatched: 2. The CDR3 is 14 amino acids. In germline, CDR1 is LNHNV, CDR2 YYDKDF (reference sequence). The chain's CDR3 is CATSRMGQGNEQFF. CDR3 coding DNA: TGTGCCACCAGCAGAATGGGACAGGGCAATGAGCAGTTCTTC.

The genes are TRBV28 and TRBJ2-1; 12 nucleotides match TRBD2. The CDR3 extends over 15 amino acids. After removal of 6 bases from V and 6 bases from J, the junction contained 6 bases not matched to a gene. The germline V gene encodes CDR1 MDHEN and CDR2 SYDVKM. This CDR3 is CASSETSGRSNEQFF. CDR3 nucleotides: TGTGCCAGCAGCGAGACTAGCGGGAGAAGCAATGAGCAGTTCTTC.

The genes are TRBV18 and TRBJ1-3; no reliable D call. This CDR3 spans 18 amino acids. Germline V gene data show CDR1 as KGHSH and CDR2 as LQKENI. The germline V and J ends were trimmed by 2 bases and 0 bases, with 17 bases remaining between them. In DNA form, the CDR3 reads TGTGCCAGCTCACCATGGGCCCAAGGTGGGGACTCTGGAAACACCATATATTTT. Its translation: CASSPWAQGGDSGNTIYF.

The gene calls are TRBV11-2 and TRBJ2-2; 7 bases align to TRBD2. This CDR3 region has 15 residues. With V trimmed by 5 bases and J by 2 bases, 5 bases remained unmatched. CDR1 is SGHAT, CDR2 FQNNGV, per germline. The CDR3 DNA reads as TGTGCCAGCAGCGTCCAGCGGGGAAACACCGGGGAGCTGTTTTTT. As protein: CASSVQRGNTGELFF.